This TCR beta chain stems from a study of blood T cell repertoires in COVID-19. In the study overall: Italy, Spain and the United States were the sources of the convalescent and acute COVID-19 samples. T cells, B-cell-depleted T cells, or PBMCs supplied cDNA or gDNA.

In the original processing: Reference gene primer amplification yielded estimated nucleated cell counts. The assay was immunoSEQ multiplex PCR, and TCRdb's table has in-frame clones only and misses some. That table furnishes V, J and clone size, whereas the DNA furnished D and trimming. Of hundreds of thousands of clones in the sample, about nine tenths are singletons; the top ten hold 9.5% to 15%. The CDR3 has 18 residues. Germline loops: CDR1 SGHKS, CDR2 YYEKEE (reference sequence). V trimming: 1 base; J trimming: 0 bases; junction bases outside the gene matches: 7. This clone turned up a few times.

The rearrangement links TRBV5-5 to TRBJ2-2; 9 bases map to TRBD2. Sequencing was done on a sample of peripheral blood. The TCR comes from an older woman with acute or convalescent COVID-19. CDR3 in amino acids: CASSLTLAGLANTGELFF. CDR3 DNA sequence: TGTGCCAGCAGCTTGACACTAGCGGGTTTGGCGAACACCGGGGAGCTGTTTTTT. Complete variable domain (other parts from reference TRBV5-5 and TRBJ2-2): DAGVTQSPTHLIKTRGQQVTLRCSPISGHKSVSWYQQVLGQGPQFIFQYYEKEERGRGNFPDRFSARQFPNYSSELNVNALLLGDSALYLCASSLTLAGLANTGELFFGEGSRLTVL.